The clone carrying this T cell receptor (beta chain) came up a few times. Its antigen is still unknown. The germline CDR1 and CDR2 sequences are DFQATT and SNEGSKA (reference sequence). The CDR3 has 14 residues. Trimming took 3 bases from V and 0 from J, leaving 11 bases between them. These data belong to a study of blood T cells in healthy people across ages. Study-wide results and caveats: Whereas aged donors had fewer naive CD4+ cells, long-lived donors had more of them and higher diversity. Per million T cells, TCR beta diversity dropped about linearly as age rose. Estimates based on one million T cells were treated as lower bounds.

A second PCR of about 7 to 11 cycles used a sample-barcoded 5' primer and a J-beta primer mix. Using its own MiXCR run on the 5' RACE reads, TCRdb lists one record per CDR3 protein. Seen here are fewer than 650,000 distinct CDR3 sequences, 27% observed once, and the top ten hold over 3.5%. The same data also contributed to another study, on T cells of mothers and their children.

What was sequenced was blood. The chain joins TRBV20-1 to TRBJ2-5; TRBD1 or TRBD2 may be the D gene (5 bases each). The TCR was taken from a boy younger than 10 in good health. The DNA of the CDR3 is TGCAGTGCTAGGGGGGATCTGTACCAAGAGACCCAGTACTTC. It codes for CSARGDLYQETQYF.